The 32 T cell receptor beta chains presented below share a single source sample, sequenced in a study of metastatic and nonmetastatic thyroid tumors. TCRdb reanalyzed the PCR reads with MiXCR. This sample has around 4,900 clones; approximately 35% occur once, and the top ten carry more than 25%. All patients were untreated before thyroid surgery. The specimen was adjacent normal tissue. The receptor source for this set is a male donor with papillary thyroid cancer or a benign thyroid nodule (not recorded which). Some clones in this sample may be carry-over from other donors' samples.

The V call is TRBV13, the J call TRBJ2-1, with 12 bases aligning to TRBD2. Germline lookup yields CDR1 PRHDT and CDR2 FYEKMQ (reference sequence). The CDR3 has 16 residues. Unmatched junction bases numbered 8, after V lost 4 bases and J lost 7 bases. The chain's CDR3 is CASSSRLAGVINEQFF. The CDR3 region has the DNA TGTGCCAGCAGCTCTCGACTAGCGGGAGTTATAAATGAGCAGTTCTTC.

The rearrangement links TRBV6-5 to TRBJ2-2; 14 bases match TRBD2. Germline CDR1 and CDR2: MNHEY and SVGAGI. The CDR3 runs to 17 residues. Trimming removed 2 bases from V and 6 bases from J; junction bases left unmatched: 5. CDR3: CASSYRGTSGSPGELFF. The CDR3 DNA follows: TGTGCCAGCAGTTACAGGGGGACTAGCGGGAGTCCCGGGGAGCTGTTTTTT.

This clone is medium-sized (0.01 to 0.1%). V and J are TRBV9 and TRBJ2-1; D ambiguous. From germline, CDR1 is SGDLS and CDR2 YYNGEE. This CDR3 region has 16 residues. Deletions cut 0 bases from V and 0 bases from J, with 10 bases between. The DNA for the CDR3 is TGTGCCAGCAGCGTAGATCTCTCACACTCCTACAATGAGCAGTTCTTC. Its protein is CASSVDLSHSYNEQFF. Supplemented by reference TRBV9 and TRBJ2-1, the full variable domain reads DSGVTQTPKHLITATGQRVTLRCSPRSGDLSVYWYQQSLDQGLQFLIQYYNGEERAKGNILERFSAQQFPDLHSELNLSSLELGDSALYFCASSVDLSHSYNEQFFGPGTRLTVL.

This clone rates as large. As DNA, the CDR3 is TGTGCCAGCGATAATACGGACACCGGGGAGCTGTTTTTT. Translated: CASDNTDTGELFF. This sequence joins TRBV28 and TRBJ2-2; D not resolved. V lost 8 bases and J lost 3, with 10 bases in between. Germline assignment: CDR1 MDHEN and CDR2 SYDVKM. This CDR3 is built from 13 residues.

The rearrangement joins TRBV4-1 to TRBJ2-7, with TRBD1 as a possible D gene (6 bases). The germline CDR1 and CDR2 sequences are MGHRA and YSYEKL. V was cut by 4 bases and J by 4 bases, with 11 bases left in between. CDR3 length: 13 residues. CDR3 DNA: TGCGCCAGCAGCCTTGGGGGCGAGTACGAGCAGTACTTC. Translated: CASSLGGEYEQYF.

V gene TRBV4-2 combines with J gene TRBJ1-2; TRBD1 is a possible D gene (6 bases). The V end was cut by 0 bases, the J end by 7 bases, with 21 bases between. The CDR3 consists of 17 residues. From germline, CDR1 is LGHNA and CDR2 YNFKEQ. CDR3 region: CASSQDEGRGTAGGYTF. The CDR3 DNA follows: TGTGCCAGCAGCCAAGATGAGGGCAGGGGCACAGCTGGTGGCTACACCTTC.

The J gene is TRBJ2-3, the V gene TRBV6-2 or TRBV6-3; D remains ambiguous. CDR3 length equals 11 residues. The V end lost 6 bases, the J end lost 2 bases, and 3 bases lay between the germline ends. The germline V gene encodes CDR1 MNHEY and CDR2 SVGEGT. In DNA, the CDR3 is TGTGCCAGCAGGACCACAGATACGCAGTATTTT. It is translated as CASRTTDTQYF.

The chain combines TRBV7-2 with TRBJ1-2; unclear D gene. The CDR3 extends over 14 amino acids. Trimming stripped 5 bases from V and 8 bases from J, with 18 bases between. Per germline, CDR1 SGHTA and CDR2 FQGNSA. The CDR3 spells CASSQSTENIGYTF. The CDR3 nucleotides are TGTGCCAGCAGCCAGTCTACCGAGAATATAGGCTACACCTTC.

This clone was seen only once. The CDR3 coding sequence is TGTGCCAGCAGCACCTTGGGCGGTATCCAAGAGACCCAGTACTTC. Translating it yields CASSTLGGIQETQYF. The chain couples TRBV7-2 to TRBJ2-5; D is unclear. V lost 5 bases and J lost 1, with 14 bases in between. The CDR3 contains 15 residues. CDR1 SGHTA and CDR2 FQGNSA come from the germline V gene.

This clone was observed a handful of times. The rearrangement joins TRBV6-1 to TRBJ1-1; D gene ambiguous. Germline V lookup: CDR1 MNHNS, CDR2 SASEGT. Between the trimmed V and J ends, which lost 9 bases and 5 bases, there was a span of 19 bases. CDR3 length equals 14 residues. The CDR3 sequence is CASRRLGLRTEAFF. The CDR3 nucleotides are TGTGCCAGTCGCCGGTTAGGGTTAAGGACTGAAGCTTTCTTT.

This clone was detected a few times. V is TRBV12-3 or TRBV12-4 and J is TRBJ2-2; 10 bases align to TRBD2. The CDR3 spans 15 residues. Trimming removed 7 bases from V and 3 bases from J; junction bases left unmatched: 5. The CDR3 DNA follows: TGTGCCAGCAAGTTAGCGGGGGGCGACACCGGGGAGCTGTTTTTT. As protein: CASKLAGGDTGELFF.

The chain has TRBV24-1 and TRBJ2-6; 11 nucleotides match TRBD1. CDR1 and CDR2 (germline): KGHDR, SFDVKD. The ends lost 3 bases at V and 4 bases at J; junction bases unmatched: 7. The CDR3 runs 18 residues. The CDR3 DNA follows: TGTGCCACCAGTGATACCGGGACAGGGGGTCCCGGGGCCAACGTCCTGACTTTC. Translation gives CATSDTGTGGPGANVLTF.

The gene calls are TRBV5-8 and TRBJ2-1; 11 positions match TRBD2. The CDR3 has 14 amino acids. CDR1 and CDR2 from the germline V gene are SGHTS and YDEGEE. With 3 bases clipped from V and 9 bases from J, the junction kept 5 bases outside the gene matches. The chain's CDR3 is CASSYSGGAGEQFF. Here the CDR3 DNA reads TGTGCCAGCAGCTATAGCGGGGGGGCCGGTGAGCAGTTCTTC.

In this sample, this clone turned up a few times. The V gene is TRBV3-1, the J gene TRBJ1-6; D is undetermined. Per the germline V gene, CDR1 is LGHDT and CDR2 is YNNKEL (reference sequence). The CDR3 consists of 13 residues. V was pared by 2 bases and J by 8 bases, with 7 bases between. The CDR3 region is CASSQPRDSPLHF. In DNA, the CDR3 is TGTGCCAGCAGCCAACCGCGGGATTCACCCCTCCACTTT.

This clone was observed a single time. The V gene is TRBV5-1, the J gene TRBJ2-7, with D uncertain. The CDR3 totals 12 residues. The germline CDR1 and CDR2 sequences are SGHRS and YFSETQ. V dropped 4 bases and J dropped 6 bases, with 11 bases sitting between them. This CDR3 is CASSPTSSEQYF. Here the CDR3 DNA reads TGCGCCAGCAGCCCGACCTCGTCCGAGCAGTACTTC.

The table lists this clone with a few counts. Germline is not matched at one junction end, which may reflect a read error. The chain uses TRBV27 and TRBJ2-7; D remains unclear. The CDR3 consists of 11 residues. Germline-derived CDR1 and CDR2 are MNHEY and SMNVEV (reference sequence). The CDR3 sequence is CASTSGYDQYF. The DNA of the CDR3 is TGTGCCAGCACCTCTGGGTACGATCAGTACTTC.

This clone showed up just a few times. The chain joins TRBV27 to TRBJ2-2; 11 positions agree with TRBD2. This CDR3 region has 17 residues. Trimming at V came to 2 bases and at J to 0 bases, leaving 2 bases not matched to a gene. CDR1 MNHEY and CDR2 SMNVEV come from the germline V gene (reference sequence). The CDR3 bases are TGTGCCAGCAGTTTAAAGGGACTAGCGGCGAACACCGGGGAGCTGTTTTTT. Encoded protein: CASSLKGLAANTGELFF.

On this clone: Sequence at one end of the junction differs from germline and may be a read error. The CDR3 DNA follows: TGTGCCAGTAGTATGGTTACTGAACCTTTCTTT. It specifies CASSMVTEPFF. The chain combines TRBV19 with TRBJ1-1; D is unresolved. The CDR3 extends over 11 amino acids. Germline lookup yields CDR1 LNHDA and CDR2 SQIVND (reference sequence).

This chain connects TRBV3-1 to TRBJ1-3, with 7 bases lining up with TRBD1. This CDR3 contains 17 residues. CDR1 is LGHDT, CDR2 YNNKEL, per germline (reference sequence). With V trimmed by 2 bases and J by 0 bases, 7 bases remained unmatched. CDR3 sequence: CASSQLPGQSSGNTIYF. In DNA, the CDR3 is TGTGCCAGCAGCCAACTTCCGGGACAGAGCTCTGGAAACACCATATATTTT.

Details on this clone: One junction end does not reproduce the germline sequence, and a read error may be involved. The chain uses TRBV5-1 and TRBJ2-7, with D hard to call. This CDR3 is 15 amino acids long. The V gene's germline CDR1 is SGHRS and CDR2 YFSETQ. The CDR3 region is CSSSLGLGSSYEQYF. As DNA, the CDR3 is TGCTCCAGCAGCTTGGGGTTAGGCAGCTCCTACGAGCAGTACTTC.

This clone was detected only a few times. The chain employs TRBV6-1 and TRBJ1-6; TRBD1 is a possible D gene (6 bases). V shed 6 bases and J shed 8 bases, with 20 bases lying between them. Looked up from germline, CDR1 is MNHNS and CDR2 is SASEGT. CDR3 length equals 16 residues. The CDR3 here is CASRRRQAGADSPLHF. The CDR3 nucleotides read TGTGCCAGCAGAAGAAGACAGGCCGGGGCTGATTCACCCCTCCACTTT.

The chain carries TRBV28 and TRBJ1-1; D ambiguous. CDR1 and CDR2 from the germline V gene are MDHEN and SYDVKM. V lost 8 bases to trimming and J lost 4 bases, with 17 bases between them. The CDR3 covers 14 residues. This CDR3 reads CASGLFPRGTEAFF. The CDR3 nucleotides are TGTGCCAGCGGCCTATTCCCCCGGGGCACTGAAGCTTTCTTT.

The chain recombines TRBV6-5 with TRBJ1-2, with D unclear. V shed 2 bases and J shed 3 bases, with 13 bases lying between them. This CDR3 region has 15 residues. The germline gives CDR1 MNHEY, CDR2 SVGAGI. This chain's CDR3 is CASSYGWGGDYGYTF. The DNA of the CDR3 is TGTGCCAGCAGTTACGGTTGGGGTGGCGACTATGGCTACACCTTC.

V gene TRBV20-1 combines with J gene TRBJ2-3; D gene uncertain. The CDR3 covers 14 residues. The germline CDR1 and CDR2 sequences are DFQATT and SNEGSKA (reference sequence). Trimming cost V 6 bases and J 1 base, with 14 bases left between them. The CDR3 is CSAVSASGTDTQYF. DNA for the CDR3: TGCAGTGCCGTGTCTGCCTCCGGCACAGATACGCAGTATTTT.

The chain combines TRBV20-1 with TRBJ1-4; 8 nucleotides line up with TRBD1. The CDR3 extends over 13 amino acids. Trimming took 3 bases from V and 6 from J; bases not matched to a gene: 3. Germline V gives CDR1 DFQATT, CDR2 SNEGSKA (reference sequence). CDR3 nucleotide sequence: TGCAGTGCTAGCTCGGACAGGGATGAAAAACTGTTTTTT. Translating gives CSASSDRDEKLFF.

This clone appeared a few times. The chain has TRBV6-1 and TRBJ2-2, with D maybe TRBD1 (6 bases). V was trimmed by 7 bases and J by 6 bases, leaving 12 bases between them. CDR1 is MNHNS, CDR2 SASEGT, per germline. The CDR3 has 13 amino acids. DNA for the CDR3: TGTGCCAGCAACAATGCAGGGGCCGGGGAGCTGTTTTTT. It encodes CASNNAGAGELFF.

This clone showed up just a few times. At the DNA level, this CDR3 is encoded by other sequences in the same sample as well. CDR3 bases: TGTGCCAGCAGCTTCGTCCTAGCGGGGTCCTACGAGCAGTACTTC. Translating gives CASSFVLAGSYEQYF. The chain recombines TRBV5-8 with TRBJ2-7; TRBD2 matches at 9 bases. Germline values: CDR1 SGHTS, CDR2 YDEGEE. The junction had 4 bases not matched to a gene; V was cut back by 2 bases and J by 1 base. The CDR3 length is 15 residues.

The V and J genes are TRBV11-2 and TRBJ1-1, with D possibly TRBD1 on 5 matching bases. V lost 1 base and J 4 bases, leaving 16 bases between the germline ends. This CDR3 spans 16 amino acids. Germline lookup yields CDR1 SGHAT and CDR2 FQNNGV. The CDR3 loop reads CASSLVGRARGTEAFF. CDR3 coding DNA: TGTGCCAGCAGCTTAGTTGGCAGGGCAAGGGGCACTGAAGCTTTCTTT.

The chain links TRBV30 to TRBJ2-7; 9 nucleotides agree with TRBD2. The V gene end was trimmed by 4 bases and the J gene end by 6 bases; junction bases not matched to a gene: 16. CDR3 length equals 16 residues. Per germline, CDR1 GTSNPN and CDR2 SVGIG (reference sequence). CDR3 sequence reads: CAWTRRGGIPSGEQYF. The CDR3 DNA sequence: TGTGCCTGGACCAGGCGGGGGGGAATACCTTCGGGCGAGCAGTACTTC.

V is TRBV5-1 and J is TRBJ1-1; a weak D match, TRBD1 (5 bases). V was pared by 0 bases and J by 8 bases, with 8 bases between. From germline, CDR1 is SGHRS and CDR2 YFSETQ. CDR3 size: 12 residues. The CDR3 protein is CASSLAGGEAFF. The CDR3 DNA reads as TGCGCCAGCAGCTTGGCCGGGGGGGAAGCTTTCTTT. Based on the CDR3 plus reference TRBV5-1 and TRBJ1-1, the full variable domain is KAGVTQTPRYLIKTRGQQVTLSCSPISGHRSVSWYQQTPGQGLQFLFEYFSETQRNKGNFPGRFSGRQFSNSRSEMNVSTLELGDSALYLCASSLAGGEAFFGQGTRLTVV.

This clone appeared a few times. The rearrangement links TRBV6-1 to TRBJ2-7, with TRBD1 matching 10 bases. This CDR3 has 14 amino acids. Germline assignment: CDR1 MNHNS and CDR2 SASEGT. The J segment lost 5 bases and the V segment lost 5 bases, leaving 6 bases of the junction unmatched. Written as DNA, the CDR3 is TGTGCCAGCAGTCGGGACAGGGGTAACCACGAGCAGTACTTC. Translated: CASSRDRGNHEQYF.

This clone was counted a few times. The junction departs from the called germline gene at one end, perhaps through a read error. The CDR3 coding sequence is TGTGCCTGCAGTGCCGACAGGGGGCTGGGCTACACCTTC. Translating gives CACSADRGLGYTF. The gene calls are TRBV12-3 or TRBV12-4 and TRBJ1-2; TRBD1 agrees at 10 bases. The CDR3 has 13 amino acids.